The clone carrying this TCR beta chain was recorded once. V gave up 0 bases and J gave up 2 bases; unmatched junction bases: 4. The CDR3 consists of 16 residues. Germline V lookup: CDR1 SGDLS, CDR2 YYNGEE. This sample stems from a study of blood T cell repertoires in COVID-19. Study-level background: The origin of the acute and convalescent COVID-19 samples was the United States, Italy and Spain. In each case, the material was cDNA or gDNA derived from T cells, B-cell-depleted T cells, or PBMCs.

Original processing notes: Reference gene primer amplification gave nucleated cell count estimates. Assay used: immunoSEQ multiplex PCR; TCRdb lists only in-frame clones, some missing. V, J and clone size derive from that table, while D and trimming were established from the DNA sequence. Of about 38,000 clones listed, 70% to 90% were seen once; the top ten hold around 4.8%. This TCR derives from a man aged 50-60 years with active COVID-19. The source material was peripheral blood. The genes are TRBV9 and TRBJ2-1; the match to TRBD1 covers 8 bases. DNA of the CDR3: TGTGCCAGCAGCGTAGGGGGGACAGGAGCCTACAATGAGCAGTTCTTC. Amino acid sequence: CASSVGGTGAYNEQFF.